A selection of T cell receptor beta chains follows, all from one sample in a study of PD-1 blockade in classical Hodgkin lymphoma. Assay used: immunoSEQ multiplex PCR; TCRdb lists only in-frame clones, some missing. The sample comprises 80,000 to 100,000 clones, around 90% of which are singletons, and 2.5% to 3.5% rests with the top ten. The input for sequencing was peripheral blood mononuclear cells (PBMCs), taken at baseline. These receptors originate from a human donor with classical Hodgkin lymphoma. The CDR3 runs from the conserved cysteine through the conserved F or W. D genes are given only for firm matches. The size entry is marked missing in some rows and otherwise reads once, few, many or a size class.

J gene: TRBJ1-5; D gene: -; clone size: -; V gene: TRBV21-1; CDR3 DNA: TGTGCCAGCAGCAAACCCGGGACAGGGATTTATAGCAATCAGCCCCAGCATTTT; CDR3 protein: CASSKPGTGIYSNQPQHF
J gene: TRBJ1-5; D gene: -; clone size: -; V gene: TRBV28; CDR3 DNA: TGTGCCAGCAGTCTACCAAATCAGCCCCAGCATTTT; CDR3 protein: CASSLPNQPQHF
J gene: TRBJ1-1; D gene: -; clone size: -; V gene: TRBV10-1; CDR3 DNA: TGCGCCAGCAGTGATCCCTCGATAGGCACTGAAGCTTTCTTT; CDR3 protein: CASSDPSIGTEAFF
J gene: TRBJ2-5; D gene: TRBD2; clone size: -; V gene: TRBV29-1; CDR3 DNA: TGCAGCGTTGTTTTCCCACTAGCGGGAGATGGGACCCAGTACTTC; CDR3 protein: CSVVFPLAGDGTQYF
J gene: TRBJ2-7; D gene: TRBD2; clone size: -; V gene: TRBV6-1; CDR3 DNA: TGTGCCAGCAGTGAACGGACTAGATCGGGCCGCTACGAGCAGTACTTC; CDR3 protein: CASSERTRSGRYEQYF
J gene: TRBJ1-4; D gene: -; clone size: -; V gene: TRBV27; CDR3 DNA: TGTGCCAGCAGTTTGAGGAGGGGGTGGCTCGCAACTAATGAAAAACTGTTTTTT; CDR3 protein: CASSLRRGWLATNEKLFF
J gene: TRBJ2-1; D gene: -; clone size: once; V gene: TRBV11-3; CDR3 DNA: TGTGCCAGCAGCTTAGACGCTAATTACAATGAGCAGTTCTTC; CDR3 protein: CASSLDANYNEQFF
J gene: TRBJ2-1; D gene: -; clone size: -; V gene: TRBV28; CDR3 DNA: TGTGCCACCAAAGACGGGGGAAGGTCCTACAATGAGCAGTTCTTC; CDR3 protein: CATKDGGRSYNEQFF
J gene: TRBJ1-3; D gene: -; clone size: -; V gene: TRBV30; CDR3 DNA: TGTGCCTGGAAAGGGGTGGGAAACACCATATATTTT; CDR3 protein: CAWKGVGNTIYF
J gene: TRBJ2-7; D gene: TRBD2; clone size: -; V gene: TRBV19; CDR3 DNA: TGTGCCAGTAGCCCTCTCGGACTAGCGGGAGCCGAGCAGTACTTC; CDR3 protein: CASSPLGLAGAEQYF
J gene: TRBJ1-4; D gene: TRBD1; clone size: -; V gene: TRBV19; CDR3 DNA: TGTGCCAGTAGTATGGGACAGGCATATGAAAAACTGTTTTTT; CDR3 protein: CASSMGQAYEKLFF
J gene: TRBJ1-1; D gene: -; clone size: -; V gene: TRBV4-1; CDR3 DNA: TGCGCCAGCAGCCAAGGGGAAGGGGACGAAGCTTTCTTT; CDR3 protein: CASSQGEGDEAFF
J gene: TRBJ2-3; D gene: -; clone size: -; V gene: TRBV27; CDR3 DNA: TGTGCCAGCAGGGGGCCGTCGGTTACAGATACGCAGTATTTT; CDR3 protein: CASRGPSVTDTQYF
J gene: TRBJ1-2; D gene: -; clone size: -; V gene: TRBV27; CDR3 DNA: TGTGCCAGCAGCCTTGGGTCGTCGGGGCGAGGCTACACCTTC; CDR3 protein: CASSLGSSGRGYTF